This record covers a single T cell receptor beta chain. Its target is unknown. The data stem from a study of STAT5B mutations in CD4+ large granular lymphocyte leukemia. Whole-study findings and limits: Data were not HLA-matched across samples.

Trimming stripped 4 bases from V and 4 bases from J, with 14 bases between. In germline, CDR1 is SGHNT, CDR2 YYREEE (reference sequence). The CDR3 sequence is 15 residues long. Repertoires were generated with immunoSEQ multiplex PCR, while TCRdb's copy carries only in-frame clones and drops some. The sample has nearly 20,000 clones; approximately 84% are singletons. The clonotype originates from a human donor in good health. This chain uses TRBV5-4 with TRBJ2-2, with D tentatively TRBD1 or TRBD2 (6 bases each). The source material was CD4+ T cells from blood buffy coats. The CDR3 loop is CASSPLGGFTGELFF. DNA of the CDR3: TGTGCCAGCAGCCCTTTGGGGGGCTTCACCGGGGAGCTGTTTTTT.